This entry lists 21 T cell receptor beta chains sequenced from one sample in a study of technical replicates of blood from several donors (dated by TCRdb to between 2016 and 2019). Libraries came from the immunoSEQ multiplex PCR assay. What TCRdb holds here is the immuneACCESS table cut down to in-frame rearrangements. Part of the clones is not present; checked against another copy, under half of the missing clones reflect an unresolved V gene, and the others are unexplained. The sample includes around 49,000 clones, with approximately 95% observed a single time. The ten top clones hold about 0.41% of the sample. Sequencing was carried out using T cells isolated from PBMCs. The receptors originated from a human donor in good health.

The chain carries TRBV13 and TRBJ2-7; no reliable D call. The CDR3 length is 12 residues. V was shortened by 0 bases and J by 4 bases, with 4 bases between the two germline ends. Germline-derived CDR1 and CDR2 are PRHDT and FYEKMQ (reference sequence). CDR3 nucleotide sequence: TGTGCCAGCAGCTTAGGCCTTTACGAGCAGTACTTC. This codes for CASSLGLYEQYF.

The chain uses TRBV29-1 and TRBJ2-2; tentatively, D is TRBD1 (6 bases). Deletions cut 5 bases from V and 5 bases from J, with 12 bases between. Germline V lookup: CDR1 SQVTM, CDR2 ANQGSEA. The CDR3 totals 13 residues. CDR3 nucleotides: TGCAGCGTTATGACAGGAAGGACCGGGGAGCTGTTTTTT. Protein sequence: CSVMTGRTGELFF.

The chain employs TRBV15 and TRBJ2-7; 10 bases match TRBD2. This CDR3 spans 16 amino acids. J lost 4 bases, V lost 0 bases, and 6 bases had no gene match. The germline V gene encodes CDR1 LNHNV and CDR2 YYDKDF (reference sequence). In DNA, the CDR3 is TGTGCCACCAGCAGAGATCCTAGCGGGAGCGGGTACGAGCAGTACTTC. It translates to CATSRDPSGSGYEQYF.

The table lists this clone with a few counts. This chain links TRBV30 with TRBJ1-1; 7 bases are a match to TRBD1. The germline gives CDR1 GTSNPN, CDR2 SVGIG (reference sequence). Trimming at V came to 7 bases and at J to 1 base, leaving 6 bases not matched to a gene. This CDR3 region has 13 residues. The CDR3 region has the DNA TGTGCCTCTATGGACAGGTGGAACACTGAAGCTTTCTTT. The encoded protein is CASMDRWNTEAFF.

The chain has TRBV9 and TRBJ2-6, with no clear D. The CDR3 loop spans 14 amino acids. V lost 4 bases and J 0 bases, leaving 5 bases between the germline ends. Germline lookup yields CDR1 SGDLS and CDR2 YYNGEE. CDR3 DNA: TGTGCCAGCAGCCCTCTCTCTGGGGCCAACGTCCTGACTTTC. It encodes CASSPLSGANVLTF. Looking up the rest from reference TRBV9 and TRBJ2-6 gives the full variable domain: DSGVTQTPKHLITATGQRVTLRCSPRSGDLSVYWYQQSLDQGLQFLIQYYNGEERAKGNILERFSAQQFPDLHSELNLSSLELGDSALYFCASSPLSGANVLTFGAGSRLTVL.

The rearrangement joins TRBV11-2 to TRBJ2-7; TRBD2 aligns across 9 bases. V was pared by 5 bases and J by 3 bases, with 8 bases of the junction left unmatched. In germline, CDR1 is SGHAT, CDR2 FQNNGV. The CDR3 runs 15 residues. The chain's CDR3 is CASSPRGGRVYEQYF. As DNA, the CDR3 is TGTGCCAGCAGCCCGAGGGGCGGGAGGGTCTACGAGCAGTACTTC.

V and J are TRBV7-3 and TRBJ2-3; 8 bases align to TRBD1. V was clipped by 2 bases and J by 3 bases; unmatched bases: 7. Germline V lookup: CDR1 SGHTA, CDR2 FQGTGA. The CDR3 totals 16 residues. The CDR3 bases are TGTGCCAGCAGCTTATATGGACAGGGTGTGACAGATACGCAGTATTTT. This gives the protein CASSLYGQGVTDTQYF.

The V call is TRBV6-1, the J call TRBJ1-1; D unclear. The V and J ends lost 5 bases and 3 bases respectively, with 10 bases between them. Germline CDR1 and CDR2: MNHNS and SASEGT. The CDR3 covers 13 residues. This CDR3 reads CASSLGEDTEAFF. The CDR3 coding sequence is TGTGCCAGCAGTTTGGGTGAGGACACTGAAGCTTTCTTT.

This chain links TRBV19 with TRBJ1-1; maybe TRBD1 (5 bases). The CDR3 has 16 residues. Germline V gene sequence: CDR1 LNHDA, CDR2 SQIVND (reference sequence). V was pared by 5 bases and J by 0 bases, with 16 bases between. The CDR3 reads CASSAGQWNLNTEAFF. CDR3 DNA sequence: TGTGCCAGTAGTGCGGGGCAGTGGAATTTGAACACTGAAGCTTTCTTT.

V and J are TRBV6-8 and TRBJ2-1; D is unclear. Per germline, CDR1 MNHGY and CDR2 SAAAGT. CDR3 length equals 11 residues. V was trimmed by 8 bases and J by 7 bases, leaving 9 bases between them. The CDR3: CASRFRNEQFF. CDR3 DNA sequence: TGTGCCAGCCGGTTTCGGAATGAGCAGTTCTTC.

This rearrangement joins TRBV28 to TRBJ2-7; D not certain. Trimming left V 3 bases short and J 4 bases short, with 4 bases between. Germline V lookup: CDR1 MDHEN, CDR2 SYDVKM. The CDR3 sequence is 11 residues long. CDR3 region: CASSFEYEQYF. The CDR3 DNA reads TGTGCCAGCAGTTTTGAGTACGAGCAGTACTTC.

The J gene is TRBJ2-5, the V gene TRBV5-6; perhaps TRBD2 as D (6 bases). The CDR3 covers 14 residues. CDR1 and CDR2 from the germline V gene are SGHDT and YYEEEE. Trimming took 0 bases from V and 5 from J, leaving 11 bases between them. In DNA, the CDR3 is TGTGCCAGCAGCTTGGACGGGGGATATGAGACCCAGTACTTC. As protein: CASSLDGGYETQYF.

The rearrangement joins TRBV6-5 to TRBJ1-1; D gene unclear. V was cut by 6 bases and J by 1 base, with 15 bases left in between. Germline CDR1 and CDR2: MNHEY and SVGAGI. This CDR3 has 15 residues. The CDR3 DNA follows: TGTGCCAGCAGACAGACGTTTCGGTCGAACACTGAAGCTTTCTTT. It encodes CASRQTFRSNTEAFF.

V gene TRBV7-2 combines with J gene TRBJ2-3, with D possibly TRBD2 on 5 matching bases. This CDR3 spans 14 amino acids. Trimming took off 4 bases at V and 4 bases at J, with 12 bases between the two ends. Germline assignment: CDR1 SGHTA and CDR2 FQGNSA. DNA for the CDR3: TGTGCCAGCAGCTCCTGGAGCGGATCAGATACGCAGTATTTT. Translated: CASSSWSGSDTQYF. The entire variable domain, with the rest obtained from reference TRBV7-2 and TRBJ2-3, is as follows: GAGVSQSPSNKVTEKGKDVELRCDPISGHTALYWYRQSLGQGLEFLIYFQGNSAPDKSGLPSDRFSAERTGGSVSTLTIQRTQQEDSAVYLCASSSWSGSDTQYFGPGTRLTVL.

V is TRBV6-1 and J is TRBJ2-5; 7 bases align to TRBD1. V lost 4 bases and J lost 5; bases outside the gene matches: 10. This CDR3 has 15 amino acids. The V gene's germline CDR1 is MNHNS and CDR2 SASEGT. The CDR3 region is CASSVTGFTWETQYF. The CDR3 DNA reads TGTGCCAGCAGTGTGACAGGGTTTACCTGGGAGACCCAGTACTTC.

The chain has TRBV6-5 and TRBJ1-2; the D gene is possibly TRBD1 (6 bases). CDR3 length: 14 amino acids. Germline-derived CDR1 and CDR2 are MNHEY and SVGAGI. V was shortened by 7 bases and J by 3 bases, with 15 bases between the two germline ends. In nucleotides, the CDR3 is TGTGCCAGCAACCCAACCAGGGGCGACTATGGCTACACCTTC. Translating gives CASNPTRGDYGYTF.

The CDR3, as DNA: TGTGCCAGCATGTTTAGGGGCTACTTCTCTGGGGCCAACGTCCTGACTTTC. This sequence encodes CASMFRGYFSGANVLTF. The V gene is TRBV27, the J gene TRBJ2-6; D may be TRBD1 (5 bases). V was cut by 7 bases and J by 0 bases, with 16 bases left in between. Germline V gives CDR1 MNHEY, CDR2 SMNVEV (reference sequence). The CDR3 consists of 17 residues.

This chain links TRBV19 with TRBJ2-7, with TRBD1 matching 7 bases. This CDR3 comprises 13 residues. Losses at the gene ends were 5 bases for V and 2 bases for J; bases not matched to a gene: 3. Germline values: CDR1 LNHDA, CDR2 SQIVND (reference sequence). CDR3 sequence: CASSLQGAYEQYF. The CDR3 nucleotides read TGTGCCAGTAGTCTTCAGGGGGCCTACGAGCAGTACTTC.

V usage is TRBV4-3 and J usage is TRBJ2-3, with D unresolved. CDR3 length: 14 residues. V was shortened by 1 base and J by 6 bases, with 11 bases between the two germline ends. Per the germline V gene, CDR1 is LGHNA and CDR2 is YSLEER. CDR3 region: CASSQGLGFDTQYF. Here the CDR3 DNA reads TGCGCCAGCAGCCAAGGACTTGGGTTCGATACGCAGTATTTT.

The chain joins TRBV11-2 to TRBJ2-7; 10 bases map to TRBD2. The V segment lost 3 bases and the J segment 4 bases; nucleotides outside the gene matches: 6. CDR1 and CDR2 from the germline V gene are SGHAT and FQNNGV. This CDR3 region has 15 residues. In DNA, the CDR3 is TGTGCCAGCAGCTTCCTAGCGGGAGTTAGTTACGAGCAGTACTTC. Translated: CASSFLAGVSYEQYF.

The rearrangement uses TRBV10-3 and TRBJ1-2, with 8 bases identical to TRBD1. V was pared by 11 bases and J by 8 bases, with 10 bases of the junction left unmatched. The CDR3 is made up of 12 amino acids. In germline, CDR1 is ENHRY, CDR2 SYGVKD. The chain's CDR3 is CAPLGQVRGYTF. DNA of the CDR3: TGTGCCCCATTGGGACAGGTAAGAGGCTACACCTTC.